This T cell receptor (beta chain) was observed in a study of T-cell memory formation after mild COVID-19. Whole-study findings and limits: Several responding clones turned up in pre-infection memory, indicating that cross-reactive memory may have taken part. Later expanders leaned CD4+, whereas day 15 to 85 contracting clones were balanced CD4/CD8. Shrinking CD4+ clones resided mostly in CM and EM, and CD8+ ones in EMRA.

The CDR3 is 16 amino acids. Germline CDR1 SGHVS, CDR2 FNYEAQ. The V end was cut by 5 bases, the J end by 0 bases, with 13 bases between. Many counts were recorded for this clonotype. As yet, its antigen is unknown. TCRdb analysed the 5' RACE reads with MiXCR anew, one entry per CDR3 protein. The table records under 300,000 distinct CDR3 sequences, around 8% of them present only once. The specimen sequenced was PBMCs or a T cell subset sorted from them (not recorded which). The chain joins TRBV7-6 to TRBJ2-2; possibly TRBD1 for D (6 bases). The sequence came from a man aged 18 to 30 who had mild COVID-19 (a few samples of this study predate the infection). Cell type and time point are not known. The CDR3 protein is CASSPIRQANTGELFF. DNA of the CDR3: TGTGCCAGCAGCCCAATTAGACAGGCGAACACCGGGGAGCTGTTTTTT.